This TCR beta chain derives from a study of blood T cell repertoires in COVID-19. Study context: There were acute and convalescent COVID-19 samples, and they came from the United States, Italy and Spain.

Enrolled through a virtual design, the participants were between roughly 18 and 90 years of age and came from 24 US areas. Grouping used clinical history reported by participants in a survey and questionnaire. Original processing methods: Reference gene primer amplification yielded estimated nucleated cell counts. Clones were sequenced by immunoSEQ multiplex PCR, and TCRdb holds only the in-frame ones, with some missing. The V and J calls and clone size were taken over from that table, and D and trimming were inferred from the DNA. Among approximately 210,000 clones listed, 81% were seen once. This CDR3 is built from 13 residues. Germline CDR1 is MNHEY and CDR2 is SMNVEV (reference sequence). V lost 4 bases and J 5 bases, leaving 11 bases between the germline ends.

This chain links TRBV27 with TRBJ2-5; unclear D gene. The sequenced material came from PBMCs or T cells enriched from blood (not recorded which). The origin of this receptor is a woman aged 50 to 65 with acute COVID-19. The CDR3 loop reads CASSSLASETQYF. The CDR3, as DNA: TGTGCCAGCAGTTCGTTAGCTTCGGAGACCCAGTACTTC.